One sample yielded the 6 T cell receptor beta chains listed below, sequenced in a study of beta chain features in type 1 diabetes. Expressed TCRB transcripts were sequenced because the isolated RNA had all been reverse transcribed beforehand. Sequenced by immunoSEQ multiplex PCR; TCRdb stores in-frame clones only, minus some. The table lists under 400,000 clones, roughly 12% of them singletons, with roughly 0.017% in the top ten. Material for sequencing was naive CD4+ T cells from blood. These receptors came from a man aged 18 to 35 in good health.

In this sample, this clone turned up a few times. The chain couples TRBV21-1 to TRBJ1-5; TRBD1 is the table's D call and was not checked against the DNA. TRBV21-1 is flagged as a pseudogene. The length of the CDR3 is 15 residues. The CDR3 DNA reads as TGTGCCAGCAGCATTCGACAGGTGCTGTATCAGCCCCAGCATTTT. This encodes CASSIRQVLYQPQHF.

CDR3 residues: CASSRGLNEKLFF. In DNA form, the CDR3 reads TGTGCCAGCAGTCGAGGGCTTAATGAAAAACTGTTTTTT. The chain employs TRBV5-4 and TRBJ1-4; D is uncertain. V lost 5 bases to trimming and J lost 4 bases, with 9 bases between them. CDR1 and CDR2 (germline): SGHNT, YYREEE (reference sequence). CDR3 length equals 13 residues.

The table lists this clone with a few counts. The chain carries TRBV9 and TRBJ2-1; 10 positions match TRBD2. V lost 4 bases to trimming and J lost 5 bases; unmatched junction nucleotides: 9. CDR3 length: 16 residues. In germline, CDR1 is SGDLS, CDR2 YYNGEE. DNA for the CDR3: TGTGCCAGCAGCTTTACCGGGACTAGCGCGAACAATGAGCAGTTCTTC. Protein: CASSFTGTSANNEQFF. The full variable domain, in which reference TRBV9 and TRBJ2-1 provide the parts outside the CDR3, is DSGVTQTPKHLITATGQRVTLRCSPRSGDLSVYWYQQSLDQGLQFLIQYYNGEERAKGNILERFSAQQFPDLHSELNLSSLELGDSALYFCASSFTGTSANNEQFFGPGTRLTVL.

This clone was seen more than once but under ten times. The V call is TRBV6-5, the J call TRBJ1-1, with D possibly matching TRBD1 (6 bases). Germline assignment: CDR1 MNHEY and CDR2 SVGAGI. The CDR3 has 13 amino acids. V was clipped by 2 bases and J by 6 bases, with 10 bases between them. The CDR3 reads CASSYPGQPEAFF. In DNA, the CDR3 is TGTGCCAGCAGTTACCCTGGACAGCCTGAAGCTTTCTTT.

The J gene is TRBJ2-3, the V gene TRBV5-1; no clear D. Trimming removed 1 base from V and 2 bases from J, with 8 bases in between. This CDR3 region has 14 residues. CDR1 and CDR2 (germline): SGHRS, YFSETQ. CDR3 DNA: TGCGCCAGCAGCTTGTCAGGTGACACAGATACGCAGTATTTT. It specifies CASSLSGDTDTQYF.

V usage is TRBV28 and J usage is TRBJ2-7; 8 bases line up with TRBD1. Germline V lookup: CDR1 MDHEN, CDR2 SYDVKM. The junction had 2 bases not matched to a gene; V was cut back by 1 base and J by 0 bases. This CDR3 is built from 15 residues. CDR3 sequence reads: CASSLFGTGSYEQYF. The CDR3 DNA reads TGTGCCAGCAGTTTATTTGGGACAGGCTCCTACGAGCAGTACTTC.